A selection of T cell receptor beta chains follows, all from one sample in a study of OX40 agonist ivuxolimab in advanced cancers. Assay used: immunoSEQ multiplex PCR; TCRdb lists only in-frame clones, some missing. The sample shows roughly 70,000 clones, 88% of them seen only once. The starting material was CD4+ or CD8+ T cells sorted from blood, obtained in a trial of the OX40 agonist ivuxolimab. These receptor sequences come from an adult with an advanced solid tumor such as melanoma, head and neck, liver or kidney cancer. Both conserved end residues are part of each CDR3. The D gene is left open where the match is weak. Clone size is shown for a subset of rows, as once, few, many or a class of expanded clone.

TGTGCCAGCAGCTTGGACGAGCTCGGTGAGCAGTTCTTC	CASSLDELGEQFF	.	.	TRBJ2-1	TRBV7-9
TGTGCCAGCAGTCAGAGGTCGAACACTGAAGCTTTCTTT	CASSQRSNTEAFF	few	.	TRBJ1-1	TRBV9
TGTGCCAGCAGCCCCAATTGGGGGTTTAATGAAAAACTGTTTTTT	CASSPNWGFNEKLFF	.	.	TRBJ1-4	TRBV9
TGTGCCAGCAGGCAAACGGGGCGGAACTATGGCTACACCTTC	CASRQTGRNYGYTF	once	.	TRBJ1-2	TRBV6-5
TGTGCCAGCAGCGCCTTAGCGGGTGCCTACGAGCAGTACTTC	CASSALAGAYEQYF	once	TRBD2	TRBJ2-7	TRBV6-5
TGTGCCAGTAGTGTTTTGAACACTGAAGCTTTCTTT	CASSVLNTEAFF	.	.	TRBJ1-1	TRBV19
TGTGCCTGGAGTTTGGCTCCCGGACATGCGAGCCGGGAGCTGTTTTTT	CAWSLAPGHASRELFF	once	.	TRBJ2-2	TRBV30
TGCGCCAGCAGTGTCGACAGGGGTCCTAGAGATACGCAGTATTTT	CASSVDRGPRDTQYF	.	TRBD1	TRBJ2-3	TRBV10-1
TGTGCCATCTCTAGTTTAGACAGGGGGAACACTGAAGCTTTCTTT	CAISSLDRGNTEAFF	.	TRBD1	TRBJ1-1	TRBV10-3
TGCGCCAGCAGCTTGGGCGGACCCTCGGGGGAGCTGTTTTTT	CASSLGGPSGELFF	.	.	TRBJ2-2	TRBV5-1
TGTGCCAGCGGGACTAGCGGGATGTACGAGCAGTACTTC	CASGTSGMYEQYF	.	TRBD2	TRBJ2-7	TRBV6-5
TGTGCCAGCAGCTTAGCGCTCCAGGGGGCGTCAGCTTTCTTT	CASSLALQGASAFF	.	TRBD1	TRBJ1-1	TRBV7-8
TGCAGTGTCGGTGCGGGCAATGAGCAGTTCTTC	CSVGAGNEQFF	medium-sized	.	TRBJ2-1	TRBV20-1
TGTGCCAGCAGTCCCCCCGGGGGGTCTGGAAACACCATATATTTT	CASSPPGGSGNTIYF	.	.	TRBJ1-3	TRBV28
TGCGCCAGCAGCTTGGCCGGCGGGGGTTCCTACAATGAGCAGTTCTTC	CASSLAGGGSYNEQFF	.	TRBD2	TRBJ2-1	TRBV5-1
TGTGCCAGCAGCTTAGCAGGGGCTGGAAACACCATATATTTT	CASSLAGAGNTIYF	.	.	TRBJ1-3	TRBV7-6
TGTGCCAGCAGCTTAGGACAGCTCAGCAATCAGCCCCAGCATTTT	CASSLGQLSNQPQHF	.	.	TRBJ1-5	TRBV11-2
TGTGCCAGCAGCTCTAGCGGGATAGGCGGGGAGCTGTTTTTT	CASSSSGIGGELFF	once	TRBD2	TRBJ2-2	TRBV11-3